These T cell receptor beta chains were read from a single sample in a study of T cell responses to AZD1222 COVID-19 vaccine. TCRdb keeps only in-frame clones here, not all; method: immunoSEQ multiplex PCR. The data hold 77,000 or so clones, with about 91% observed a single time. The sequencing used peripheral blood, collected on day 0 of AZD1222 vaccination. The receptors here all came from an adult in good health. The CDR3 runs from the conserved cysteine through the conserved F or W. The D gene is left open where the match is weak. Only some rows state a clone size, as once, few, many or a class for expanded clones.

V gene	D gene	clone size	J gene	CDR3 protein	CDR3 DNA
TRBV19	TRBD1	few	TRBJ1-1	CASTTRQGWTEAFF	TGTGCCAGTACCACCCGACAGGGGTGGACTGAAGCTTTCTTT
TRBV5-1	TRBD2	.	TRBJ2-1	CASSLNPSGAAEQFF	TGCGCCAGCAGCTTGAATCCTAGCGGGGCGGCTGAGCAGTTCTTC
TRBV4-3	TRBD2	.	TRBJ2-3	CASSQDSGLAGTDTQYF	TGCGCCAGCAGCCAAGATTCGGGACTAGCGGGCACAGATACGCAGTATTTT
TRBV9	TRBD1	.	TRBJ1-1	CASSAGTGGTEAFF	TGTGCCAGCAGCGCCGGGACAGGGGGCACTGAAGCTTTCTTT
TRBV6-2/TRBV6-3	TRBD2	.	TRBJ2-7	CASSYFAGVISYEQYF	TGTGCCAGCAGTTACTTCGCGGGGGTGATCTCCTACGAGCAGTACTTC
TRBV7-6	TRBD2	.	TRBJ2-1	CASSLSSGSGNEQFF	TGTGCCAGCAGCTTATCTAGCGGGAGTGGGAATGAGCAGTTCTTC
TRBV18	.	.	TRBJ1-5	CASSLRENQPQHF	TGTGCCAGCTCACTACGGGAGAATCAGCCCCAGCATTTT
TRBV5-1	.	.	TRBJ2-7	CASSLVGGVYEQYF	TGCGCCAGCAGCTTGGTAGGGGGGGTATACGAGCAGTACTTC
TRBV16	.	.	TRBJ2-7	CASSQFPMGSSYEQYF	TGTGCCAGCAGCCAATTTCCTATGGGGAGCTCCTACGAGCAGTACTTC
TRBV6-5	TRBD1	few	TRBJ1-4	CASSYGQGNEKLFF	TGTGCCAGCAGCTACGGACAGGGGAATGAAAAACTGTTTTTT
TRBV6-4	.	.	TRBJ2-1	CASSDPGAGFSYNEQFF	TGTGCCAGCAGTGACCCAGGGGCGGGGTTTTCCTACAATGAGCAGTTCTTC
TRBV7-9	TRBD1	.	TRBJ2-1	CASSSSGVTGEFF	TGTGCCAGCAGCTCCTCGGGCGTGACAGGGGAGTTCTTC
TRBV10-3	.	.	TRBJ1-5	CAIRGLSNQPQHF	TGTGCCATCCGGGGTCTTAGCAATCAGCCCCAGCATTTT
TRBV2	TRBD1	few	TRBJ1-5	CASTRTGNQPQHF	TGTGCCAGCACCAGGACAGGTAATCAGCCCCAGCATTTT
TRBV6-2/TRBV6-3	.	.	TRBJ1-3	CASSQDQRSSGNTIYF	TGTGCCAGCAGTCAGGATCAGAGGAGCTCTGGAAACACCATATATTTT
TRBV7-3	.	.	TRBJ1-1	CASSLTPGDEAFF	TGTGCCAGCAGCTTAACCCCAGGAGATGAAGCTTTCTTT
TRBV30	TRBD2	.	TRBJ2-7	CAWKLAGGSSYEQYF	TGTGCCTGGAAGCTAGCGGGGGGGAGCTCCTACGAGCAGTACTTC
TRBV12-3/TRBV12-4	.	.	TRBJ2-7	CASSSENRYEQYF	TGTGCCAGCAGTTCGGAAAACAGGTACGAGCAGTACTTC
TRBV11-2	TRBD2	.	TRBJ2-5	CASSLVLAGGLGTQYF	TGTGCCAGCAGCTTAGTGCTAGCGGGGGGATTGGGGACCCAGTACTTC